This T cell receptor beta chain was profiled in a study of technical replicates of blood from a handful of donors. Assay used: immunoSEQ multiplex PCR; TCRdb lists only in-frame clones, some missing. The data show about 81,000 clones, approximately 96% seen once. CDR1 and CDR2 from the germline V gene are KGHSH and LQKENI. The CDR3 consists of 16 residues. The trim removed 3 bases at V and 2 bases at J, leaving 7 bases unmatched. The sequence was collected from a human donor in good health. The specimen sequenced was T cells isolated from PBMCs. The gene calls are TRBV18 and TRBJ1-1, with 9 bases that match TRBD1. CDR3 nucleotides: TGTGCCAGCTCACCTATTCCGGGACAGGGAAACACTGAAGCTTTCTTT. It translates to CASSPIPGQGNTEAFF.